This T cell receptor (beta chain) appears in the sequencing data of a study of CD8+ T cells in alopecia areata. This clone has more than one count but fewer than ten. Its antigen remains unidentified. RNA was extracted and reverse transcribed into cDNA as the sequencing template. Produced via immunoSEQ multiplex PCR; TCRdb's table is partial and in-frame only. The sample has about 200,000 clones; roughly 56% are singletons. Germline trimming cut 1 base from V and 8 bases from J; bases unmatched to any gene: 9. The CDR3 totals 17 residues. Germline lookup yields CDR1 SNHLY and CDR2 FYNNEI. Sorted populations comprised CD4+ and CD8+ T cells obtained from PBMCs. Whole-study findings and limits: Scalp specimens additionally yield sequences from normal skin's resident alphabeta T cells. Across lesional scalp, and particularly alopecia totalis/universalis, clonality surpassed that of normal scalp.

The chain uses TRBV2 and TRBJ2-1; 12 nucleotides agree with TRBD1. The sequence derives from a human donor in good health. Specimen: CD8+ T cells sorted from blood. CDR3 bases: TGTGCCAGCAGTGAAGGGATCCCGGGACAGGGGGCCTATGAGCAGTTCTTC. Its translation: CASSEGIPGQGAYEQFF.